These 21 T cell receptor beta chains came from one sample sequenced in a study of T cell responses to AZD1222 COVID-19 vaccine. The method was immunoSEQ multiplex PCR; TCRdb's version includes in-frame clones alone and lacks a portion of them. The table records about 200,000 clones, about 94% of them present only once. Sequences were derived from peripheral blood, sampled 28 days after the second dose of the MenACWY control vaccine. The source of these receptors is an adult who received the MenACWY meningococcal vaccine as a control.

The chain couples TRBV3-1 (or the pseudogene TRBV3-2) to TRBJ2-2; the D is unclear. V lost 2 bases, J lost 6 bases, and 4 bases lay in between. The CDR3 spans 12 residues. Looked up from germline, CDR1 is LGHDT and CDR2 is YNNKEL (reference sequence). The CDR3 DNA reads TGTGCCAGCAGCCAACTAGCCGGGGAGCTGTTTTTT. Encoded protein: CASSQLAGELFF.

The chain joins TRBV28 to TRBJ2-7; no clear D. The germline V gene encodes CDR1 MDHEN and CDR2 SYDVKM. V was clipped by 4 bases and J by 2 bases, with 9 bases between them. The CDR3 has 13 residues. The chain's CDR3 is CASSYAATYEQYF. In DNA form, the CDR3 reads TGTGCCAGCAGTTATGCAGCCACCTACGAGCAGTACTTC.

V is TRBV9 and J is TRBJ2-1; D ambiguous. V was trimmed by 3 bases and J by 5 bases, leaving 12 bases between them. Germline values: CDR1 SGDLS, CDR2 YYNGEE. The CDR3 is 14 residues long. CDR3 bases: TGTGCCAGCAGCGGGGCGGTGCTGGACAATGAGCAGTTCTTC. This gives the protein CASSGAVLDNEQFF. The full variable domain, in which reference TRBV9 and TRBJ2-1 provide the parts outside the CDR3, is DSGVTQTPKHLITATGQRVTLRCSPRSGDLSVYWYQQSLDQGLQFLIQYYNGEERAKGNILERFSAQQFPDLHSELNLSSLELGDSALYFCASSGAVLDNEQFFGPGTRLTVL.

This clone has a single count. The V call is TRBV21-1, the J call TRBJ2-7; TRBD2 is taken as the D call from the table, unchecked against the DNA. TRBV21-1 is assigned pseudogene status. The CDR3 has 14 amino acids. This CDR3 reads CASSKPQVLAGSDF. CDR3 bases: TGTGCCAGCAGCAAACCCCAGGTCTTAGCGGGGAGCGACTTC.

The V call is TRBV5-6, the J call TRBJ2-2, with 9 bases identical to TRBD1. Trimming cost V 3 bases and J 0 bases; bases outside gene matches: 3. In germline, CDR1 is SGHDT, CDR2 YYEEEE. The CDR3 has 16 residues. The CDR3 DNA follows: TGTGCCAGCAGCTCGGACAGGGGCCCGAACACCGGGGAGCTGTTTTTT. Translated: CASSSDRGPNTGELFF. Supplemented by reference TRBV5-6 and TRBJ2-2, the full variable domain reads DAGVTQSPTHLIKTRGQQVTLRCSPKSGHDTVSWYQQALGQGPQFIFQYYEEEERQRGNFPDRFSGHQFPNYSSELNVNALLLGDSALYLCASSSDRGPNTGELFFGEGSRLTVL.

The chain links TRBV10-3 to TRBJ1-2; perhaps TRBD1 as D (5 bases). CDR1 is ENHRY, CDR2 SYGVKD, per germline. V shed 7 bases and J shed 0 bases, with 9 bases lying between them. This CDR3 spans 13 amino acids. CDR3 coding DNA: TGTGCCATCAAAGGGACGACTAACTATGGCTACACCTTC. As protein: CAIKGTTNYGYTF.

The CDR3 spells CASSPTGGRADTQYF. The CDR3 coding sequence is TGTGCCAGCAGCCCAACCGGGGGGCGTGCAGATACGCAGTATTTT. The rearrangement uses TRBV7-2 and TRBJ2-3; possibly TRBD2 for D (7 bases). The V gene's germline CDR1 is SGHTA and CDR2 FQGNSA. V shed 5 bases and J shed 4 bases, with 16 bases lying between them. The CDR3 length is 15 residues.

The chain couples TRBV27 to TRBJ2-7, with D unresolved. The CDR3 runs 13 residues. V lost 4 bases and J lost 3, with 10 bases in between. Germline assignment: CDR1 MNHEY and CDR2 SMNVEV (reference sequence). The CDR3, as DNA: TGTGCCAGCAGTTCAGACTCACGCTACGAGCAGTACTTC. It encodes CASSSDSRYEQYF.

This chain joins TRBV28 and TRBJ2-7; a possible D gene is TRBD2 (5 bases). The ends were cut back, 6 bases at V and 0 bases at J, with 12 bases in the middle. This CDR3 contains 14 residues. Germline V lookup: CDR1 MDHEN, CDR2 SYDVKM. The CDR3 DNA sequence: TGTGCCAGCAGACTAGACGGGCTCTCCTACGAGCAGTACTTC. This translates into CASRLDGLSYEQYF. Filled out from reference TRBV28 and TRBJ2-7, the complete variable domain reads DVKVTQSSRYLVKRTGEKVFLECVQDMDHENMFWYRQDPGLGLRLIYFSYDVKMKEKGDIPEGYSVSREKKERFSLILESASTNQTSMYLCASRLDGLSYEQYFGPGTRLTVT.

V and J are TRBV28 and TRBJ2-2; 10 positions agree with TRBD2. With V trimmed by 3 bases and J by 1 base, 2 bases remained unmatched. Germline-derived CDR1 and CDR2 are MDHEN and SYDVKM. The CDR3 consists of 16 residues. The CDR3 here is CASSLGLALNTGELFF. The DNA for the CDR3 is TGTGCCAGCAGTTTGGGACTAGCGTTGAACACCGGGGAGCTGTTTTTT.

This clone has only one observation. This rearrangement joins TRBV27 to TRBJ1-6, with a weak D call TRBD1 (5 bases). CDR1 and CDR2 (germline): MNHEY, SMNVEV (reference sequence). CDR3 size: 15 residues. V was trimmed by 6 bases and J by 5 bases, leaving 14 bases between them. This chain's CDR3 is CASRAGTWHNSPLHF. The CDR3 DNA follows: TGTGCCAGCAGGGCCGGGACCTGGCATAATTCACCCCTCCACTTT.

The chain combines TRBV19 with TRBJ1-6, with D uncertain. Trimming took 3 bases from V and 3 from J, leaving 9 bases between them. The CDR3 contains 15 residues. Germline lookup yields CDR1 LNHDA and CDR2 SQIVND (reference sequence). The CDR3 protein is CASSISIIYNSPLHF. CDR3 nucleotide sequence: TGTGCCAGTAGTATCAGTATAATCTATAATTCACCCCTCCACTTT.

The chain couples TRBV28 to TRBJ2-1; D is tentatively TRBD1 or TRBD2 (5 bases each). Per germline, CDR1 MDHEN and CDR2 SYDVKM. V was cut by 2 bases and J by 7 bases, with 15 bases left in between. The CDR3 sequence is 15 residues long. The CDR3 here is CASSLRRQGENEQFF. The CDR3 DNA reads TGTGCCAGCAGTTTAAGAAGGCAGGGAGAAAATGAGCAGTTCTTC.

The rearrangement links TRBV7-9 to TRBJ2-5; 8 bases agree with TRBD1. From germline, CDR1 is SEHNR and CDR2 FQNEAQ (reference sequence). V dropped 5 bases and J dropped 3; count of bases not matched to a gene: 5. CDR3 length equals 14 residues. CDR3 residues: CASSPGGAKETQYF. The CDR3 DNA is TGTGCCAGCAGCCCAGGGGGCGCGAAAGAGACCCAGTACTTC.

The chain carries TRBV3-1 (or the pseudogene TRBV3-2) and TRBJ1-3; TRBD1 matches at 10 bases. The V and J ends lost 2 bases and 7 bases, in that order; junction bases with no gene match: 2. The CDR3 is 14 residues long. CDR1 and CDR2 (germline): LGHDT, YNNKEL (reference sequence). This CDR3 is CASSQPGQGNTIYF. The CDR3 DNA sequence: TGTGCCAGCAGCCAACCGGGACAGGGGAACACCATATATTTT.

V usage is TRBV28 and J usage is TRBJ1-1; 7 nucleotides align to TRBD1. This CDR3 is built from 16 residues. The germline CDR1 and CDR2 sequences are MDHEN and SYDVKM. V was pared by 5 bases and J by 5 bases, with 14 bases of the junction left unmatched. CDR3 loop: CASSPYRGMFRTEAFF. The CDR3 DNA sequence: TGTGCCAGCAGTCCGTACAGGGGAATGTTCAGGACTGAAGCTTTCTTT.

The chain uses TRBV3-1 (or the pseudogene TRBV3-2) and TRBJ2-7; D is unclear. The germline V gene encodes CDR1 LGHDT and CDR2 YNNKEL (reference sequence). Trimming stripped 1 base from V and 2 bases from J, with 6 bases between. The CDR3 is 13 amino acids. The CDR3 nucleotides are TGTGCCAGCAGCCAAGGACCTACCTACGAGCAGTACTTC. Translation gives CASSQGPTYEQYF.

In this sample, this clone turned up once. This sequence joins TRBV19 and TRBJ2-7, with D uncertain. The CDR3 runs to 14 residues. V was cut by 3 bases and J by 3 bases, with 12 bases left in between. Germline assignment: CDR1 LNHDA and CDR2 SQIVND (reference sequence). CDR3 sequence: CASSIPGRNYEQYF. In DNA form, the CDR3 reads TGTGCCAGTAGTATCCCTGGCAGGAACTACGAGCAGTACTTC.

The CDR3 sequence: CASSLRDIPYEQYF. The CDR3 DNA follows: TGTGCCAGCAGCTTGAGGGACATTCCCTACGAGCAGTACTTC. The chain carries TRBV5-8 and TRBJ2-7; D is possibly TRBD1 (6 bases). Germline CDR1 reads SGHTS; CDR2 reads YDEGEE. The CDR3 runs to 14 residues. Trimming pared 1 base from V and 2 bases from J, leaving 10 bases between.

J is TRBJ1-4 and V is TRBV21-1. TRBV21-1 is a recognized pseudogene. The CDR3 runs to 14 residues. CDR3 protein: CASSCHRWGEKLFF. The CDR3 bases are TGTGCCAGCAGCTGCCACCGCTGGGGGGAAAAACTGTTTTTT.

The CDR3 reads CASSPRPLDTQYF. CDR3 in DNA: TGTGCCAGTAGTCCCAGGCCCCTGGATACGCAGTATTTT. The chain recombines TRBV19 with TRBJ2-3; no clear D gene. Germline CDR1 is LNHDA and CDR2 is SQIVND (reference sequence). This CDR3 spans 13 amino acids. With 5 bases removed from V and 6 bases from J, the gap between germline ends came to 12 bases.